The next 10 T cell receptor beta chains were all read from a single sample in a study of blood T cell repertoires in COVID-19. The assay was immunoSEQ multiplex PCR, and TCRdb's table has in-frame clones only and misses some. The data contain approximately 170,000 clones, under 85% of them seen just once; the ten biggest clones take up more than 7.5%. Sequencing was carried out using peripheral blood. The receptors here all came from a woman in her 70s with COVID-19, enrolled during active disease.

This clone was observed a few times. This sequence joins TRBV7-2 and TRBJ2-5; tentative D call: TRBD1 (5 bases). In germline, CDR1 is SGHTA, CDR2 FQGNSA. Between the trimmed V and J ends, which lost 4 bases and 6 bases, there was a span of 12 bases. This CDR3 has 13 residues. The CDR3 spells CASSWRRAQTQYF. DNA for the CDR3: TGTGCCAGCAGCTGGCGCAGGGCCCAGACCCAGTACTTC.

The chain has TRBV2 and TRBJ2-7; a possible D gene is TRBD2 (6 bases). In germline, CDR1 is SNHLY, CDR2 FYNNEI. V was shortened by 8 bases and J by 3 bases, with 14 bases between the two germline ends. This CDR3 has 13 residues. CDR3 loop: CASVGEALYEQYF. For the CDR3, the DNA is TGTGCCAGCGTGGGGGAGGCCCTCTACGAGCAGTACTTC.

The rearrangement joins TRBV24-1 to TRBJ2-1; 11 bases map to TRBD2. The V and J ends lost 3 bases and 1 base, in that order; junction bases with no gene match: 1. The CDR3 consists of 16 residues. In germline, CDR1 is KGHDR, CDR2 SFDVKD. This CDR3 is CATSDRLAGSYNEQFF. CDR3 coding DNA: TGTGCCACCAGTGATCGACTAGCGGGGTCCTACAATGAGCAGTTCTTC.

The chain links TRBV27 to TRBJ1-5; D not certain. Trimming stripped 5 bases from V and 4 bases from J, with 18 bases between. The CDR3 extends over 16 amino acids. From germline, CDR1 is MNHEY and CDR2 SMNVEV (reference sequence). CDR3 amino acids: CASSPEGRGRNQPQHF. The CDR3 region has the DNA TGTGCCAGCAGTCCGGAAGGACGGGGTCGGAATCAGCCCCAGCATTTT.

The gene calls are TRBV19 and TRBJ2-6; D is possibly TRBD1 (6 bases). Trimming took 7 bases from V and 0 from J, leaving 10 bases between them. The CDR3 contains 15 residues. Germline CDR1 reads LNHDA; CDR2 reads SQIVND (reference sequence). As DNA, the CDR3 is TGTGCCAGTACCCTAGGGGGCTCTGGGGCCAACGTCCTGACTTTC. As protein: CASTLGGSGANVLTF.

The table lists this clone with a count of one. The rearrangement uses TRBV5-1 and TRBJ2-3, with TRBD2 matching over 10 bases. Unmatched junction bases numbered 4, after V lost 0 bases and J lost 3 bases. Germline values: CDR1 SGHRS, CDR2 YFSETQ. This CDR3 region has 16 residues. This CDR3 reads CASSLVGTSETDTQYF. The DNA for the CDR3 is TGCGCCAGCAGCTTGGTGGGGACTAGCGAAACAGATACGCAGTATTTT.

The chain is built from TRBV3-1 (or the pseudogene TRBV3-2) and TRBJ2-1; D is possibly TRBD2 (6 bases). Germline CDR1 and CDR2: LGHDT and YNNKEL (reference sequence). The V end lost 6 bases, the J end lost 0 bases, and 15 bases lay between the germline ends. This CDR3 region has 16 residues. CDR3 nucleotide sequence: TGTGCCAGCAGAGCCACCGACGGGAGCTCCTACAATGAGCAGTTCTTC. It yields the protein CASRATDGSSYNEQFF.

The chain has TRBV24-1 and TRBJ2-1; D not resolved. CDR3 size: 14 residues. The V and J ends lost 6 bases and 0 bases respectively, with 8 bases between them. Germline CDR1 is KGHDR and CDR2 is SFDVKD. The CDR3 loop reads CATSKTGSYNEQFF. The CDR3, as DNA: TGTGCCACCAGTAAAACGGGCTCCTACAATGAGCAGTTCTTC.

V and J are TRBV15 and TRBJ1-5; D remains unclear. The V and J ends lost 3 bases and 5 bases respectively, with 8 bases between them. Germline V gene sequence: CDR1 LNHNV, CDR2 YYDKDF (reference sequence). This CDR3 contains 13 residues. The CDR3 bases are TGTGCCACCAGCAGCCCCGGGGATCAGCCCCAGCATTTT. As protein: CATSSPGDQPQHF.

The chain is built from TRBV9 and TRBJ2-3; 15 nucleotides agree with TRBD2. This CDR3 spans 19 amino acids. J lost 5 bases, V lost 4 bases, and 14 bases had no gene match. Germline CDR1 is SGDLS and CDR2 is YYNGEE. CDR3 in amino acids: CASSLLPGLAGGVVDTQYF. The CDR3 DNA reads TGTGCCAGCAGCCTACTCCCGGGACTAGCGGGAGGAGTTGTAGATACGCAGTATTTT.